The 16 T cell receptor beta chains in this list originate from one sample, sequenced in a study of cytomegalovirus exposure and HLA in healthy donors. The PCR was carried out with 60 Vbeta primers and 13 Jbeta primers. Assay: immunoSEQ multiplex PCR; the TCRdb copy retains only in-frame clones and omits some. The repertoire table contains 200,000 to 250,000 clones. Sample: PBMCs. The origin of the receptors is a woman aged 30 to 39 in good health and CMV-seropositive.

The chain has TRBV19 and TRBJ2-1; TRBD1 might be the D (6 bases). CDR3 length: 14 residues. CDR1 is LNHDA, CDR2 SQIVND, per germline (reference sequence). Trimming left V 7 bases short and J 4 bases short, with 14 bases between. In nucleotides, the CDR3 is TGTGCCAGTACCCACCCGAGGGGGTACAATGAGCAGTTCTTC. Its protein product is CASTHPRGYNEQFF.

The rearrangement uses TRBV18 and TRBJ1-1; tentatively, D is TRBD1 (6 bases). Germline V gene sequence: CDR1 KGHSH, CDR2 LQKENI. This CDR3 is built from 14 residues. V was trimmed by 2 bases and J by 1 base, leaving 8 bases between them. CDR3 in DNA: TGTGCCAGCTCACCAGGGACACCGAACACTGAAGCTTTCTTT. Protein sequence: CASSPGTPNTEAFF.

The chain uses TRBV9 and TRBJ2-1; 11 bases align to TRBD2. Trimming took 3 bases from V and 6 from J; bases not matched to a gene: 8. The CDR3 extends over 16 amino acids. Per the germline V gene, CDR1 is SGDLS and CDR2 is YYNGEE. CDR3 amino acids: CASSAVSGGASNEQFF. CDR3 DNA sequence: TGTGCCAGCAGCGCTGTTAGCGGGGGGGCAAGCAATGAGCAGTTCTTC.

This chain links TRBV18 with TRBJ1-4; 7 nucleotides line up with TRBD1. V was pared by 5 bases and J by 0 bases, with 6 bases of the junction left unmatched. The CDR3 consists of 16 residues. CDR1 and CDR2 from the germline V gene are KGHSH and LQKENI. CDR3 nucleotide sequence: TGTGCCAGCTCAGAAAACACAGGGGCAACTAATGAAAAACTGTTTTTT. It encodes CASSENTGATNEKLFF.

The chain combines TRBV19 with TRBJ2-5; perhaps TRBD1 as D (6 bases). The germline gives CDR1 LNHDA, CDR2 SQIVND (reference sequence). The V and J ends lost 5 bases and 5 bases respectively, with 15 bases between them. CDR3 size: 14 residues. DNA for the CDR3: TGTGCCAGTAGTCTAACAGGGCTTCGGGAGACCCAGTACTTC. The encoded protein is CASSLTGLRETQYF.

This chain's CDR3 is CASRRQGHSGNTIYF. DNA of the CDR3: TGTGCCAGCAGGAGACAGGGGCACTCTGGAAACACCATATATTTT. The J gene is TRBJ1-3, the V gene TRBV6-5, with 8 bases fitting TRBD1. Per germline, CDR1 MNHEY and CDR2 SVGAGI. With V trimmed by 6 bases and J by 0 bases, 4 bases remained unmatched. The CDR3 length is 15 residues.

The V gene is TRBV6-5, the J gene TRBJ2-2; 7 positions match TRBD1. Losses at the gene ends were 8 bases for V and 4 bases for J; bases not matched to a gene: 7. Germline-derived CDR1 and CDR2 are MNHEY and SVGAGI. This CDR3 is 14 amino acids long. The CDR3 coding sequence is TGTGCCAGCGAACAGACAGGGCCCACCGGGGAGCTGTTTTTT. Protein product: CASEQTGPTGELFF.

The chain is built from TRBV19 and TRBJ2-3, with D perhaps matching TRBD1 (5 bases). From germline, CDR1 is LNHDA and CDR2 SQIVND (reference sequence). The CDR3 covers 18 residues. The germline V and J ends were trimmed by 1 base and 1 base, with 18 bases remaining between them. CDR3 sequence: CASSIAFLTDTGTDTQYF. The CDR3, as DNA: TGTGCCAGTAGTATAGCCTTCTTGACAGATACGGGCACAGATACGCAGTATTTT.

The chain has TRBV18 and TRBJ2-2; D might be TRBD1 (6 bases). Trimming removed 6 bases from V and 7 bases from J, with 15 bases in between. CDR3 length: 14 residues. Germline loops: CDR1 KGHSH, CDR2 LQKENI. In DNA form, the CDR3 reads TGTGCCAGCTCCGTCTTGGGGGCTAGCGGGGAGCTGTTTTTT. This sequence encodes CASSVLGASGELFF.

The chain couples TRBV19 to TRBJ1-2; tentatively, D is TRBD1 (5 bases). The CDR3 consists of 14 residues. Trimming removed 6 bases from V and 4 bases from J, with 15 bases in between. Per germline, CDR1 LNHDA and CDR2 SQIVND (reference sequence). CDR3 in amino acids: CASRPQGATYGYTF. CDR3 bases: TGTGCCAGTAGGCCCCAAGGGGCCACCTATGGCTACACCTTC.

This rearrangement joins TRBV5-6 to TRBJ2-1, with 9 bases lining up with TRBD2. This CDR3 spans 14 amino acids. The J segment lost 4 bases and the V segment lost 3 bases, leaving 2 bases of the junction unmatched. Germline CDR1 SGHDT, CDR2 YYEEEE. The CDR3 here is CASSSTSGYNEQFF. DNA for the CDR3: TGTGCCAGCAGCTCGACTAGCGGATACAATGAGCAGTTCTTC.

The CDR3 coding sequence is TGCGCCAGCAGGGGGACAGGGGGTAATTTGAACACTGAAGCTTTCTTT. It translates to CASRGTGGNLNTEAFF. The rearrangement uses TRBV10-2 and TRBJ1-1; 11 bases are a match to TRBD1. CDR1 and CDR2 (germline): WSHSY, SAAADI. V shed 6 bases, J shed 0 bases, and the junction held 6 bases outside the gene matches. CDR3 size: 16 residues.

The chain uses TRBV7-9 and TRBJ1-5, with D perhaps matching TRBD1 (6 bases). The CDR3 is made up of 13 amino acids. V was trimmed by 1 base and J by 7 bases, leaving 8 bases between them. Germline CDR1 SEHNR, CDR2 FQNEAQ (reference sequence). The CDR3 sequence is CASSLDGGQPQHF. CDR3 DNA: TGTGCCAGCAGCTTAGATGGGGGCCAGCCCCAGCATTTT.

This chain connects TRBV27 to TRBJ2-1; 10 bases agree with TRBD2. The CDR3 spans 15 residues. V was clipped by 5 bases and J by 4 bases; unmatched bases: 5. Germline CDR1 reads MNHEY; CDR2 reads SMNVEV (reference sequence). The CDR3 loop is CASSPGTSAYNEQFF. As DNA, the CDR3 is TGTGCCAGCAGTCCCGGGACTAGCGCTTACAATGAGCAGTTCTTC.

The rearrangement links TRBV28 to TRBJ2-1; weak D call: TRBD1 (6 bases). The CDR3 runs to 16 residues. Trimming pared 2 bases from V and 1 base from J, leaving 12 bases between. CDR1 and CDR2 from the germline V gene are MDHEN and SYDVKM. The CDR3 nucleotides are TGTGCCAGCAGTTTAGGCTACAGGGTTTCCTACAATGAGCAGTTCTTC. It translates to CASSLGYRVSYNEQFF.

This rearrangement joins TRBV18 to TRBJ1-2, with no clear D. The CDR3 spans 13 residues. V lost 2 bases and J lost 4, with 8 bases in between. Germline CDR1 and CDR2: KGHSH and LQKENI. DNA for the CDR3: TGTGCCAGCTCACCAGAGGAGAGCTATGGCTACACCTTC. Translation: CASSPEESYGYTF.